These 8 T cell receptor beta chains share one sample of origin, sequenced in a study of blood T cells in healthy people across ages. The use of a sample-barcoded 5' primer and a J-beta primer mix characterized a second PCR of about 7 to 12 cycles. TCRdb re-derived calls from the 5' RACE reads in MiXCR, one entry per CDR3 protein. This sample has almost 800,000 distinct CDR3 sequences, with 58% found just once. The sequenced sample was blood. The receptors derive from a man in his thirties or forties in good health.

The rearrangement links TRBV9 to TRBJ1-2; D might be TRBD1 (5 bases). V dropped 0 bases and J dropped 3 bases, with 9 bases sitting between them. From germline, CDR1 is SGDLS and CDR2 YYNGEE. This CDR3 has 14 amino acids. In DNA, the CDR3 is TGTGCCAGCAGCGTAGGCCAGACAGACTATGGCTACACCTTC. Protein product: CASSVGQTDYGYTF.

This clonotype was detected a few times. J is TRBJ2-7 and V is TRBV6-1, with D possibly matching TRBD2 (6 bases). The CDR3 runs 13 residues. V was trimmed by 3 bases and J by 5 bases, leaving 11 bases between them. The germline CDR1 and CDR2 sequences are MNHNS and SASEGT. CDR3 sequence: CASSDNRENEQYF. CDR3 sequence (DNA): TGTGCCAGCAGTGATAACCGGGAGAACGAGCAGTACTTC.

This sequence joins TRBV27 and TRBJ1-2, with D possibly matching TRBD1 (5 bases). This CDR3 is built from 13 residues. Looked up from germline, CDR1 is MNHEY and CDR2 is SMNVEV (reference sequence). V was cut by 6 bases and J by 5 bases, with 13 bases left in between. This CDR3 reads CASSLTRGYGYTF. CDR3 nucleotide sequence: TGTGCCAGCAGCTTGACTAGGGGTTATGGCTACACCTTC.

Points on this clonotype: Sequence at one end of the junction differs from germline and may be a read error. The CDR3 region has the DNA TGTGCCAACAGCTCCGACCCGCAACCCTACAATGAGCAGTTCTTC. It translates to CANSSDPQPYNEQFF. V usage is TRBV11-3 and J usage is TRBJ2-1, with D uncertain. Germline assignment: CDR1 SGHNT and CDR2 YENEEA. The CDR3 spans 15 residues.

The V call is TRBV2, the J call TRBJ2-6; D is uncertain. CDR3 length: 15 amino acids. The V gene lost 7 bases and the J gene lost 0 bases, with 10 bases spanning the gap. The germline CDR1 and CDR2 sequences are SNHLY and FYNNEI. CDR3 nucleotides: TGTGCCAGCAAGGCACAGAGCTCTGGGGCCAACGTCCTGACTTTC. Translation: CASKAQSSGANVLTF.

The V call is TRBV29-1, the J call TRBJ1-2, with D possibly TRBD1 on 5 matching bases. The CDR3 consists of 14 residues. CDR1 is SQVTM and CDR2 is ANQGSEA in the germline V gene. V lost 4 bases and J lost 0, with 12 bases in between. DNA of the CDR3: TGCAGCGTTGGGGTACAGGCCGCTAACTATGGCTACACCTTC. Protein product: CSVGVQAANYGYTF.

The chain has TRBV7-2 and TRBJ2-5, with 11 bases that match TRBD2. The CDR3 totals 16 residues. Unmatched junction bases numbered 8, after V lost 4 bases and J lost 4 bases. CDR1 and CDR2 from the germline V gene are SGHTA and FQGNSA. The CDR3 nucleotides read TGTGCCAGCAGCTCAATACCCGGGACTAGCGGAGAGACCCAGTACTTC. Protein: CASSSIPGTSGETQYF.

V usage is TRBV10-3 and J usage is TRBJ1-1; D is unclear. V dropped 11 bases and J dropped 1 base, with 11 bases sitting between them. Germline CDR1 is ENHRY and CDR2 is SYGVKD. The CDR3 consists of 12 residues. As DNA, the CDR3 is TGTGCCGTCCCAATTACGAACACTGAAGCTTTCTTT. Protein sequence: CAVPITNTEAFF.